This T cell receptor beta chain originates from a study of cytomegalovirus exposure and HLA in healthy donors. Overall study results and limits: The study listed approximately 160 cytomegalovirus-associated TCR beta chains. Serostatus for CMV was the only available immune exposure information. Many donors carried some public TCRs, although rarity characterized most TCR sequences. With DRB1 most and HLA-C fewest, TCR association rates differed between HLA loci in a later analysis.

Primers for the PCR totalled 60 Vbeta and 13 Jbeta. Measured with immunoSEQ multiplex PCR; TCRdb has only the in-frame clones, and not every one. Of nearly 110,000 clones in the sample, 82% are singletons; the top ten hold about 1.6%. Notes on this clone: What it recognizes is unknown.

Germline values: CDR1 SGHRS, CDR2 YFSETQ. The V and J ends lost 2 bases and 3 bases, in that order; junction bases with no gene match: 5. This CDR3 is built from 16 residues. J is TRBJ1-6 and V is TRBV5-1, with 7 bases that match TRBD1. The clonotype originates from a man aged 50 to 59 in good health and CMV-seronegative. What was sequenced was PBMCs. The CDR3 region is CASSLGTDRYNSPLHF. CDR3 in DNA: TGCGCCAGCAGCTTAGGGACAGACCGCTATAATTCACCCCTCCACTTT.